This T cell receptor (beta chain) was retrieved from a study of vaccination and CD4 T cells after COVID-19 (dated by TCRdb to 2021 to 2024). A note on the overall study: Convalescent patients had a positive SARS-CoV-2 result on nasal swab PCR, and of these patients, several had mild disease and one had severe disease. In around nine COVID-19 convalescent patients and a handful of infection-naive healthy vaccine recipients, the spike-specific CD4+ TCR repertoire before mRNA vaccination was compared with the repertoire after mRNA vaccination. Two doses of either the Pfizer-BioNTech BNT162b2 vaccine (n=8) or the Moderna mRNA-1273 vaccine (n=2) were administered to participants. As controls, cultures received a CEFX viral epitope pool (the positive control), an HIV-1 Nef peptide pool (the negative control), or no peptide at all. Culture stimuli were overlapping spike peptide pools from SARS-CoV-2 and from the common cold coronaviruses HCoV-NL63, HCoV-OC43 and HCoV-229E. The convalescent cohort comprised six males and four females, including two Hispanic individuals, seven Caucasians, two Asians and one multiracial person. Post-COVID blood samples from convalescent patients were collected a median of roughly 100 days after diagnosis, with a range of 35 to 161 days. Post-vaccine blood samples were collected a median of about 69 days after the second vaccine dose, ranging from roughly 12 to 250 days.

Overall study outcomes, separate from this receptor: Relatively few convalescent patients were included in the study, and early timepoints after natural infection were not analyzed. Of the vaccine-specific clones in convalescent patients, 304 of 307, or nearly all, reacted only to SARS-CoV-2 spike and did not cross-react with common cold coronaviruses. Although the median number of SARS-CoV-2-reactive clonotypes went up from roughly 20 after infection to 38 after vaccination, the increase was not significant. Among convalescent patients, a median roughly 90% of the SARS-CoV-2-reactive clones seen after vaccination appeared only after vaccination, which suggests priming specific to the vaccine.

This clonotype was seen only a few times. Its antigen target is currently unknown. Base qualities are not provided; no much larger clone lies one nucleotide away. What this sample's treatment or condition label stands for: approximately 10-day PBMC culture with coronavirus spike peptide pools or control peptides (ViraFEST assay). The ViraFEST assay was used in the study, in which antigen-specific T cells were expanded with peptide pools and expanded clonotypes were subsequently identified by TCR sequencing. The positive SARS-CoV-2 PCR tests of the convalescent patients were dated from March to December 2020, before the Alpha, Beta and Delta variants emerged in the United States. Each well held 2 million to 2.5 million PBMCs cultured with around 9 ug/ml peptide pools in IMDM containing around 5% human AB serum and roughly 9 IU/ml IL-2. On days 3 and 7, half of the culture medium was replaced with fresh IL-2-containing medium. After about 11 days of culture, CD4+ T cells were isolated by negative selection using the EasySep CD4+ T cell isolation kit. Ficoll-Paque Plus gradient centrifugation was used to isolate PBMCs from whole blood, and the isolated PBMCs were then either used fresh or cryopreserved at -140C. Each culture condition was generally run in triplicate wells.

CDR1 and CDR2 (LNHDA, SQIVND) derive from the germline V gene (reference sequence). Including cysteine and phenylalanine, the CDR3 has 17 amino acids. Only the CDR3 region is kept as DNA, spanning 51 bases read in frame from base 1. V trim: 5 bases; J trim: 7 bases; unmatched bases: 11. To prepare the library, PCR was applied. DNA from cultured CD4+ T cells underwent TCR sequencing with the Oncomine TCR Beta short-read assay at the Johns Hopkins FTIC core. The QIAamp micro DNA kit was used to extract genomic DNA from the cultured CD4+ T cells. Oncomine TCR Beta libraries made from cultured CD4+ T cells were pooled using unique dual indexes and sequenced on an Illumina iSeq 100. In the original analysis: Non-productive sequences were filtered out, and CDR3s that did not start with C, did not end with F or W, or were shorter than 7 amino acids were discarded. Antigen-specific clonotypes were identified using the MANAFEST web application through comparison of peptide-stimulated wells with reference and other culture wells. An FDR below 0.05, an odds ratio above 5, and a productive frequency above 0.1% in at least two of three replicate wells were required for clones to be considered positive. A clonotype counted as cross-reactive if it showed significant expansion both in the SARS-CoV-2 spike wells and in at least one common cold coronavirus spike condition. Similarity between CDR3 sequences was evaluated in R version 3.6.1 using Levenshtein distances (stringdist) and unrooted phylogenetic trees (ape). TCRdb ran its own pipeline on the public reads, namely fastp trimming at Q25 and MiXCR clone calling, and kept in-frame beta chains. Rows with one shared CDR3 protein collapse into an entry with the most common genes and DNA. The V and J calls, along with clone size, are taken from TCRdb and not from the paper's own processing. The sample table records about 18,000 distinct CDR3 sequences; roughly 50% of these occur just once. The ten largest account for approximately 15% of the sample.

The chain was built from TRBV19 and TRBJ2-1; 13 of the junction bases match TRBD2. This clonotype was sampled from a human donor who had recovered from COVID-19. This material consisted of CD4+ T cells from blood, cultured in vitro, taken before SARS-CoV-2 vaccination. CDR3 reads: CASSVLAGGPGWNEQFF. The DNA sequence is as follows: TGTGCCAGTAGTGTACTAGCGGGAGGGCCGGGTTGGAATGAGCAGTTCTTC.